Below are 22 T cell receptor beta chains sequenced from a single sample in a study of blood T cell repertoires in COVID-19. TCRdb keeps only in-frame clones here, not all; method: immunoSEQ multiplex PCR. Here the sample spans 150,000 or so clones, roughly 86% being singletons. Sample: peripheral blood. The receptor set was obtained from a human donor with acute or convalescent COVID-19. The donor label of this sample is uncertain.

CDR3 residues: CASRRQGNTEAFF. As DNA, the CDR3 is TGTGCCAGCAGGCGCCAGGGGAACACTGAAGCTTTCTTT. The chain is built from TRBV6-5 and TRBJ1-1; the D gene is possibly TRBD1 (5 bases). The CDR3 has 13 residues. The V end was cut by 6 bases, the J end by 1 base, with 9 bases between. Germline loops: CDR1 MNHEY, CDR2 SVGAGI.

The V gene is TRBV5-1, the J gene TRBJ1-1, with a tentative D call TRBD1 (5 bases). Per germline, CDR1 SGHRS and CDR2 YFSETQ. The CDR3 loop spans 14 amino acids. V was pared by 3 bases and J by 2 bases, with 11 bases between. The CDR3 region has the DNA TGCGCCAGCAGCTCGGGGGATGAAAACACTGAAGCTTTCTTT. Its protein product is CASSSGDENTEAFF.

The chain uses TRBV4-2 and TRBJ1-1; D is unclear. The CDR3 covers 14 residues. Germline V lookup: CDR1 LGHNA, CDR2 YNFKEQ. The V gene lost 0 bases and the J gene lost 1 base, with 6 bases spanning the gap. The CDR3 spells CASSQDKRNTEAFF. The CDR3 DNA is TGTGCCAGCAGCCAAGATAAGAGGAACACTGAAGCTTTCTTT.

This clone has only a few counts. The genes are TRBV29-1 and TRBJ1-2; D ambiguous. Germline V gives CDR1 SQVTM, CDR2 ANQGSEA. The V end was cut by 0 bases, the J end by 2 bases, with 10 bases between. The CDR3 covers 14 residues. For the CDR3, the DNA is TGCAGCGTTGAAGATCATGACTTAAACTATGGCTACACCTTC. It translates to CSVEDHDLNYGYTF.

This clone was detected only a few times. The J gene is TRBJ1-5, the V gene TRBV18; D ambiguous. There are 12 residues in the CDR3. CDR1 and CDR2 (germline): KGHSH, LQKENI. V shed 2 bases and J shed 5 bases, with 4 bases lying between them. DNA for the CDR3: TGTGCCAGCTCACCAAGAGATCAGCCCCAGCATTTT. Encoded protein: CASSPRDQPQHF. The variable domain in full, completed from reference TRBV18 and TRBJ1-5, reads NAGVMQNPRHLVRRRGQEARLRCSPMKGHSHVYWYRQLPEEGLKFMVYLQKENIIDESGMPKERFSAEFPKEGPSILRIQQVVRGDSAAYFCASSPRDQPQHFGDGTRLSIL.

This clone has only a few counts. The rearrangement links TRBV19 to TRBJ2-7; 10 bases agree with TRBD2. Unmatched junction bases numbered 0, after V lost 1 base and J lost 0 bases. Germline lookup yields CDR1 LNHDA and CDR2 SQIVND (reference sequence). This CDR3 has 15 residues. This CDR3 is CASSIGLAGSYEQYF. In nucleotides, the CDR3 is TGTGCCAGTAGTATAGGACTAGCGGGCTCCTACGAGCAGTACTTC.

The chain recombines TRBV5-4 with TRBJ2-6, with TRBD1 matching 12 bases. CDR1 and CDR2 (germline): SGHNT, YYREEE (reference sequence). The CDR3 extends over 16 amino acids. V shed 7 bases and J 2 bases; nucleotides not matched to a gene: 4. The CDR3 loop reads CASGRDRGPGANVLTF. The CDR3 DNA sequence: TGTGCCAGCGGCCGGGACAGGGGGCCTGGGGCCAACGTCCTGACTTTC. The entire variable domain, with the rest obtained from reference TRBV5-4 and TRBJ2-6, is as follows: ETGVTQSPTHLIKTRGQQVTLRCSSQSGHNTVSWYQQALGQGPQFIFQYYREEENGRGNFPPRFSGLQFPNYSSELNVNALELDDSALYLCASGRDRGPGANVLTFGAGSRLTVL.

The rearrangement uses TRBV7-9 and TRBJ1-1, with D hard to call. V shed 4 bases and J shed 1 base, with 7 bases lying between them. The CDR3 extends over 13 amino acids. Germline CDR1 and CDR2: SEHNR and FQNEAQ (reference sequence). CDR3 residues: CASSSQSNTEAFF. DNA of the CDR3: TGTGCCAGCAGCTCCCAGTCGAACACTGAAGCTTTCTTT.

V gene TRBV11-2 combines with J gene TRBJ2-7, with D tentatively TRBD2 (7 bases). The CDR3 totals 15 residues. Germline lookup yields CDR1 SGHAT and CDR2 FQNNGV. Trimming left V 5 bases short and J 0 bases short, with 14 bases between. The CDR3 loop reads CASSRGGGRSYEQYF. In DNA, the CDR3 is TGTGCCAGCAGCCGCGGGGGCGGTCGCTCCTACGAGCAGTACTTC. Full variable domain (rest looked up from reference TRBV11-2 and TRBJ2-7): EAGVAQSPRYKIIEKRQSVAFWCNPISGHATLYWYQQILGQGPKLLIQFQNNGVVDDSQLPKDRFSAERLKGVDSTLKIQPAKLEDSAVYLCASSRGGGRSYEQYFGPGTRLTVT.

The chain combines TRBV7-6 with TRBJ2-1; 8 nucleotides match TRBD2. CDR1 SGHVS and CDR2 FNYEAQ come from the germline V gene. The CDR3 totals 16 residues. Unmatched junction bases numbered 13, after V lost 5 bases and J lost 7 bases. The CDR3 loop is CASSRGGLALSNEQFF. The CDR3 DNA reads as TGTGCCAGCAGCCGCGGGGGGCTTGCTCTTTCGAATGAGCAGTTCTTC.

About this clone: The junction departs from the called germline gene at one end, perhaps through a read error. In nucleotides, the CDR3 is TGTGCCAGCAGCCAAGATTGGAGCCAAGGGACCCAGTACTTC. It encodes CASSQDWSQGTQYF. V gene TRBV3-1 (or the pseudogene TRBV3-2) combines with J gene TRBJ2-5; unclear D gene. Germline V lookup: CDR1 LGHDT, CDR2 YNNKEL (reference sequence). The CDR3 totals 14 residues.

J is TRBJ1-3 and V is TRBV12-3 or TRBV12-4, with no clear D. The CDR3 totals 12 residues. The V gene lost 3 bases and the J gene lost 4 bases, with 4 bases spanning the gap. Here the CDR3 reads CASSLSGNTIYF. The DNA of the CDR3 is TGTGCCAGCAGTTTGTCGGGAAACACCATATATTTT.

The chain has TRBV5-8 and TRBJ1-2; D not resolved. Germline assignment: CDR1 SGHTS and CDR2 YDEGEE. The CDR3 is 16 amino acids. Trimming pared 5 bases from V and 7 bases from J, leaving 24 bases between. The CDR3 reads CASSSPVRGWRVGYTF. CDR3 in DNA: TGTGCCAGCAGTTCACCAGTCCGGGGATGGAGGGTTGGCTACACCTTC.

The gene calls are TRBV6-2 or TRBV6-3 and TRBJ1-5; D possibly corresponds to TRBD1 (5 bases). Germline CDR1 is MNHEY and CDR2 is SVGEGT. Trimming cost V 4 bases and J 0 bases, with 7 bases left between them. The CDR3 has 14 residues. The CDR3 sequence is CASSSRVSNQPQHF. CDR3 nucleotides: TGTGCCAGCAGTTCCAGGGTTAGCAATCAGCCCCAGCATTTT.

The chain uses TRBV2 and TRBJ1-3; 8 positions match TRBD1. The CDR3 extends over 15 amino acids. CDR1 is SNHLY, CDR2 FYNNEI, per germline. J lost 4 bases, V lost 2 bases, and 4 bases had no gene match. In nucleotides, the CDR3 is TGTGCCAGCAGTGAAATCCGGACAGGGGGAAACACCATATATTTT. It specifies CASSEIRTGGNTIYF. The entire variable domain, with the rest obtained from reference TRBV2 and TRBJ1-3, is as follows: EPEVTQTPSHQVTQMGQEVILRCVPISNHLYFYWYRQILGQKVEFLVSFYNNEISEKSEIFDDQFSVERPDGSNFTLKIRSTKLEDSAMYFCASSEIRTGGNTIYFGEGSWLTVV.

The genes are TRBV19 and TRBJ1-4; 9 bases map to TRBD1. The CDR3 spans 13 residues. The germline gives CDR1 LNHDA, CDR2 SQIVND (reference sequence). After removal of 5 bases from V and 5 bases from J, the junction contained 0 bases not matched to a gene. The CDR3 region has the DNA TGTGCCAGTAGTGGGACAGGGAATGAAAAACTGTTTTTT. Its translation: CASSGTGNEKLFF.

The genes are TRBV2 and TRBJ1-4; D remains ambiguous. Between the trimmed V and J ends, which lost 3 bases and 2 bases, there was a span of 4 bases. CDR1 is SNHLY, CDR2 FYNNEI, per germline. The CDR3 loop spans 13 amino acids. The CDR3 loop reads CASSDGTNEKLFF. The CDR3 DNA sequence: TGTGCCAGCAGTGACGGGACTAATGAAAAACTGTTTTTT.

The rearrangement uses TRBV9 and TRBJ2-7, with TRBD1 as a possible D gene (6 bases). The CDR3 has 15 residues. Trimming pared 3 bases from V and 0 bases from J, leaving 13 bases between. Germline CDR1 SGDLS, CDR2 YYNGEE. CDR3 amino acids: CASSGGQPNSYEQYF. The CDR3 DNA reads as TGTGCCAGCAGCGGAGGACAGCCTAACTCCTACGAGCAGTACTTC.

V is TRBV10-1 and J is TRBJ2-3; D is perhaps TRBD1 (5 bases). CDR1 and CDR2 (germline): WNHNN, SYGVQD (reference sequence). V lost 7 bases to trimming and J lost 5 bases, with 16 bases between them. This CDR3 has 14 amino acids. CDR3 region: CASNPDTLGDTQYF. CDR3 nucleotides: TGCGCCAGCAACCCGGACACCCTTGGAGATACGCAGTATTTT.

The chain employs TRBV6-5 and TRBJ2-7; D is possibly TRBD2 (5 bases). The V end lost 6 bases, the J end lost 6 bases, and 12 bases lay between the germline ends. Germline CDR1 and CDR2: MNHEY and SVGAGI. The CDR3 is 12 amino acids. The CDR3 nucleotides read TGTGCCAGCAGCGTCAACCGGGGCGAGCAGTACTTC. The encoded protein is CASSVNRGEQYF.

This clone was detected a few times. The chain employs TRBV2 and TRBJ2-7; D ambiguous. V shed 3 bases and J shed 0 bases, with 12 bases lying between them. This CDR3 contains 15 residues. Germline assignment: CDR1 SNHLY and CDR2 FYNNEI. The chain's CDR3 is CASSEQAGLSYEQYF. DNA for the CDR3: TGTGCCAGCAGTGAGCAGGCAGGCCTCTCCTACGAGCAGTACTTC.

The CDR3, as DNA: TGTGCCAGCAGCCCCGAGACAGGGGGCTTCGGAGGCTACACCTTC. It translates to CASSPETGGFGGYTF. The chain uses TRBV7-2 and TRBJ1-2, with 10 bases identical to TRBD1. Germline lookup yields CDR1 SGHTA and CDR2 FQGNSA. The J segment lost 8 bases and the V segment lost 5 bases, leaving 11 bases of the junction unmatched. CDR3 size: 15 residues.